This entry describes one TCR beta chain. Its antigen is as yet unknown. The data were obtained in a study of OX40 agonist ivuxolimab in advanced cancers. The wider study: Those treated in dose escalation had hepatocellular carcinoma, melanoma, renal cell cancer or head and neck cancer. Study findings and constraints: Determination of antigen specificity was not performed for the expanded peripheral T cells.

The CDR3 is made up of 17 amino acids. Germline assignment: CDR1 SEHNR and CDR2 FQNEAQ (reference sequence). With 1 base clipped from V and 9 bases from J, the junction kept 13 bases outside the gene matches. TCRdb's copy holds only in-frame clones and misses some; the assay was immunoSEQ multiplex PCR. The sample holds some 58,000 clones; 70% to 90% are singletons and the top ten take approximately 0.61%. This TCR derives from an adult with an advanced solid tumor such as melanoma, head and neck, liver or kidney cancer. The sequencing used CD4+ or CD8+ T cells sorted from blood, collected in a trial of the OX40 agonist ivuxolimab. The chain has TRBV7-9 and TRBJ2-1; 9 bases are shared with TRBD2. The CDR3 loop reads CASSLERRGRAEGEQFF. In nucleotides, the CDR3 is TGTGCCAGCAGCTTAGAGAGGCGCGGGAGGGCCGAAGGTGAGCAGTTCTTC.